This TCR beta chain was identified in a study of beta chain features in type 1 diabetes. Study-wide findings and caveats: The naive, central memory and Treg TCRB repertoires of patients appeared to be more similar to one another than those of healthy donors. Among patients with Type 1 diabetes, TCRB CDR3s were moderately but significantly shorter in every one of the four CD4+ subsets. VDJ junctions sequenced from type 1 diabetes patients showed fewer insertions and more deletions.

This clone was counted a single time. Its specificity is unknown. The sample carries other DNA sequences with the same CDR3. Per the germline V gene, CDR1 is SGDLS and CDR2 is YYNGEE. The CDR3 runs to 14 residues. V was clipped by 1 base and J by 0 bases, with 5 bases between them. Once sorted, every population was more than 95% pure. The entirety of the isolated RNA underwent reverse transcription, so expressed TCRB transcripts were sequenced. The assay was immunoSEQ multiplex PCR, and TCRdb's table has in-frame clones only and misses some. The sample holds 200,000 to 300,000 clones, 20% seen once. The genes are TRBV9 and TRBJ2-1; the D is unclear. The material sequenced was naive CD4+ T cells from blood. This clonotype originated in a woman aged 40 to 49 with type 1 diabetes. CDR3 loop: CASSVSSSYNEQFF. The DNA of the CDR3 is TGTGCCAGCAGCGTATCGAGCTCCTACAATGAGCAGTTCTTC.